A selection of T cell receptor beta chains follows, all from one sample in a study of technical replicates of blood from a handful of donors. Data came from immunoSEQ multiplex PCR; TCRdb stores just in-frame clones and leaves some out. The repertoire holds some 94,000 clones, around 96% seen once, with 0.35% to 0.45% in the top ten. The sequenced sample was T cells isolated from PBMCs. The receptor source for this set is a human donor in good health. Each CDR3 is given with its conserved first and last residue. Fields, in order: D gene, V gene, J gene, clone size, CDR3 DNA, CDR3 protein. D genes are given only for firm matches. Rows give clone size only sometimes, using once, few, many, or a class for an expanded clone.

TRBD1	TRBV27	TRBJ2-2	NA	TGTGCCAGCAGCCGCCTTGACAGGGGTTTTAACGGGGAGCTGTTTTTT	CASSRLDRGFNGELFF
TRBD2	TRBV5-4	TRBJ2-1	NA	TGTGCCAGCAGCACGGGAGGCTACAATGAGCAGTTCTTC	CASSTGGYNEQFF
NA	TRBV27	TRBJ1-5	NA	TGTGCCAGCAGTTTATCGATCCACCCAGGGTACAGGCGCCTACAGGATCAGCCCCAGCATTTT	CASSLSIHPGYRRLQDQPQHF
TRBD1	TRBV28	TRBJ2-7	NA	TGTGCCAGCAAACGCTTAGAGGGGGGACAGGGACTATACGAGCAGTACTTC	CASKRLEGGQGLYEQYF
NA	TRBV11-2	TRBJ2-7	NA	TGTGCCAGCAGCTTATCCCCTGGATCTAGCATCAACGAGCAGTACTTC	CASSLSPGSSINEQYF
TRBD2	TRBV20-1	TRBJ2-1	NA	TGCAGTAACGGGAGGAATGAGCAGTTCTTC	CSNGRNEQFF
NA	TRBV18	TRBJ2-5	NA	TGTGCCAGCTCACCAATATCCCAAGAGACCCAGTACTTC	CASSPISQETQYF
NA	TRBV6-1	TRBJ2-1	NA	TGTGCCAGCAGTGAGGCCCGCAATGAGCAGTTCTTC	CASSEARNEQFF
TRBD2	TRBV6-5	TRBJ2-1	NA	TGTGCCAGCAGTTTTAGCGGGAACTCCTACAATGAGCAGTTCTTC	CASSFSGNSYNEQFF
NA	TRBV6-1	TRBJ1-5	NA	TGTGCCAGCAGTTCCCTAGACAGTAGCAATCAGCCCCAGCATTTT	CASSSLDSSNQPQHF
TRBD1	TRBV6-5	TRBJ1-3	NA	TGTGCCACCAGACAGGGCTGGAACACCATATATTTT	CATRQGWNTIYF
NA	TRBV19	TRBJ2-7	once	TGTGCCAGTAGTACTGTAGACAGCACCTACGAGCAGTACTTC	CASSTVDSTYEQYF
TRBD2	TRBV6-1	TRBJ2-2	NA	TGTGCCAGCAGTGAGAGGGCGGGAGGGCCCTCCGGGGAGCTGTTTTTT	CASSERAGGPSGELFF
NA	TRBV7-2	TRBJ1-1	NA	TGTGCCAGCAGCTCTTTGATGAGGCCCCCGACTGAAGCTTTCTTT	CASSSLMRPPTEAFF
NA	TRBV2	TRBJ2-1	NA	TGTGCCAGCAAAGAGGGGGGGTATGAGCAGTTCTTC	CASKEGGYEQFF
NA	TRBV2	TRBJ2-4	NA	TGTGCCAGTACTCTCTTTCAAAACATTCAGTACTTC	CASTLFQNIQYF
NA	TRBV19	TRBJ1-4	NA	TGTGCCAGTAGCTACCTCAGGGCCTCAGGGGAAAAACTGTTTTTT	CASSYLRASGEKLFF
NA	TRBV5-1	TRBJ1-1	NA	TGCGCCAGCAGCCTACAGGGCCAGAACACTGAAGCTTTCTTT	CASSLQGQNTEAFF
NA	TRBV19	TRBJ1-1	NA	TGTGCCAGTAGTATTGGGGGACTACTGAACACTGAAGCTTTCTTT	CASSIGGLLNTEAFF
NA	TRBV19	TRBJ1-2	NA	TGTGCCAGTAGTATCTCGGCAGGAACTAACTATGGCTACACCTTC	CASSISAGTNYGYTF
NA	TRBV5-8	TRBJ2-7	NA	TGTGCCAGCAGCTTCCAACCTTGGACGGGAAGATACGAGCAGTACTTC	CASSFQPWTGRYEQYF
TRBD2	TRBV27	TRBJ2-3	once	TGTGCCAGCAGCCCCCTGCCAGCGGGGGTCACAGATACGCAGTATTTT	CASSPLPAGVTDTQYF
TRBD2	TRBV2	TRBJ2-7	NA	TGTGCCAGCAGTGAAGTAGCGGGAGTTAGCGAGCAGTACTTC	CASSEVAGVSEQYF
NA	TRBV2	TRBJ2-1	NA	TGTGCCAGCAGTCTGGGGGGTGCGTTTGTGGGTTCGAATGAGCAGTTCTTC	CASSLGGAFVGSNEQFF
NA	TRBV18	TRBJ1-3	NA	TGTGCCAGCTCACCCGACAGTACGTCTGGAAACACCATATATTTT	CASSPDSTSGNTIYF
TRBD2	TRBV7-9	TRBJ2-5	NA	TGTGCCAGCGTACTAGCGGGAGGTTTTGAGACCCAGTACTTC	CASVLAGGFETQYF
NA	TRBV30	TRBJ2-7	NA	TGTGCCTGGAGTCGAGAGGAACTATACGAGCAGTACTTC	CAWSREELYEQYF